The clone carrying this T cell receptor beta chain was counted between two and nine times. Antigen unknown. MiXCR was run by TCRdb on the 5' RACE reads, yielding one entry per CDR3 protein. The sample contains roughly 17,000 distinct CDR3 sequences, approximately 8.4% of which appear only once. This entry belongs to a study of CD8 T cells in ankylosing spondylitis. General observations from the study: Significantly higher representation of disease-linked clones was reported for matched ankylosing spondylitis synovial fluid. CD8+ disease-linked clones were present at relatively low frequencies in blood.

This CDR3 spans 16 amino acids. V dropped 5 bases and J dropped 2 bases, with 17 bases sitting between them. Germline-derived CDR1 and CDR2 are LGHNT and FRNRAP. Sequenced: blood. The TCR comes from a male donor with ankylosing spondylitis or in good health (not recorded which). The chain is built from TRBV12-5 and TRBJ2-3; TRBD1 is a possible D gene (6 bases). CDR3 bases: TGTGCTAGTGGTCCCCAGAGTGGGGGCCTCACAGATACGCAGTATTTT. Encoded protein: CASGPQSGGLTDTQYF.